One sample yielded the 19 T cell receptor beta chains listed below, sequenced in a study of technical replicates of blood from a handful of donors. The repertoire was sequenced with immunoSEQ multiplex PCR; TCRdb's copy has only in-frame clones and lacks some. Altogether 70,000 to 85,000 clones are present, 92% being singletons, with the ten largest covering 0.27%. Source material: T cells isolated from PBMCs. The receptors were sampled from a human donor in good health.

The chain links TRBV6-1 to TRBJ2-7, with D maybe TRBD1 (6 bases). Germline CDR1 MNHNS, CDR2 SASEGT. CDR3 length: 16 amino acids. The germline V and J ends were trimmed by 1 base and 3 bases, with 16 bases remaining between them. The CDR3, as DNA: TGTGCCAGCAGTGAAGGGAGACAGGCTCTCAGCTACGAGCAGTACTTC. It translates to CASSEGRQALSYEQYF.

V is TRBV27 and J is TRBJ1-5; TRBD1 might be the D (6 bases). Trimming removed 3 bases at V and 3 bases at J, with 15 bases between. Germline lookup yields CDR1 MNHEY and CDR2 SMNVEV (reference sequence). CDR3 length equals 16 residues. The CDR3 nucleotides read TGTGCCAGCAGTTTGGTGGGGGCCGCTTCCAATCAGCCCCAGCATTTT. Amino acids: CASSLVGAASNQPQHF.

The chain employs TRBV6-1 and TRBJ1-4; D possibly corresponds to TRBD1 (5 bases). V lost 4 bases, J lost 7 bases, and 10 bases lay in between. Looked up from germline, CDR1 is MNHNS and CDR2 is SASEGT. The CDR3 consists of 13 residues. Here the CDR3 DNA reads TGTGCCAGCAGTGTGTTTGGGGCTGAAAAACTGTTTTTT. This encodes CASSVFGAEKLFF.

V usage is TRBV27 and J usage is TRBJ2-7; D perhaps matches TRBD2 (6 bases). The V gene's germline CDR1 is MNHEY and CDR2 SMNVEV (reference sequence). The CDR3 loop spans 18 amino acids. Trimming stripped 3 bases from V and 0 bases from J, with 21 bases between. Written as DNA, the CDR3 is TGTGCCAGCAGTTTTATTGGCCCTTCGCGGGGAGACTCCTACGAGCAGTACTTC. Amino acids: CASSFIGPSRGDSYEQYF.

This chain joins TRBV5-1 and TRBJ1-1, with 10 positions matching TRBD1. CDR1 and CDR2 (germline): SGHRS, YFSETQ. The length of the CDR3 is 16 residues. V was pared by 0 bases and J by 3 bases, with 5 bases of the junction left unmatched. CDR3 bases: TGCGCCAGCAGCTTGGAAGGGACAGGGGTGTACACTGAAGCTTTCTTT. It specifies CASSLEGTGVYTEAFF. The variable domain in full, with the rest retrieved from reference TRBV5-1 and TRBJ1-1, is KAGVTQTPRYLIKTRGQQVTLSCSPISGHRSVSWYQQTPGQGLQFLFEYFSETQRNKGNFPGRFSGRQFSNSRSEMNVSTLELGDSALYLCASSLEGTGVYTEAFFGQGTRLTVV.

The chain combines TRBV27 with TRBJ2-5; no reliable D call. Germline V CDR1 and CDR2: MNHEY, SMNVEV (reference sequence). V was trimmed by 1 base and J by 2 bases, leaving 11 bases between them. The CDR3 covers 15 residues. CDR3 nucleotides: TGTGCCAGCAGTTTATTCCCTAGAAGTCAAGAGACCCAGTACTTC. This translates into CASSLFPRSQETQYF.

This clone was observed a handful of times. CDR3 in DNA: TGTGCCAGCAGTAAGGAGGGAACAGAAGAAGCTTTCTTT. Residues: CASSKEGTEEAFF. The chain combines TRBV2 with TRBJ1-1; D is unresolved. CDR3 length: 13 residues. CDR1 SNHLY and CDR2 FYNNEI come from the germline V gene. V lost 5 bases to trimming and J lost 8 bases, with 15 bases between them.

V usage is TRBV5-1 and J usage is TRBJ1-4, with a weak D call TRBD1 (6 bases). CDR1 SGHRS and CDR2 YFSETQ come from the germline V gene. Trimming took 1 base from V and 4 from J, leaving 11 bases between them. The CDR3 is made up of 15 amino acids. The CDR3 region is CASSLSGVGNEKLFF. The DNA of the CDR3 is TGCGCCAGCAGCTTGTCAGGGGTGGGTAATGAAAAACTGTTTTTT.

The chain couples TRBV5-6 to TRBJ1-2; no firm D call. V lost 0 bases to trimming and J lost 6 bases, with 12 bases between them. This CDR3 has 14 amino acids. The germline V gene encodes CDR1 SGHDT and CDR2 YYEEEE. CDR3 sequence (DNA): TGTGCCAGCAGCTTGGCCACCGGCGGGGATGGCTACACCTTC. Translating gives CASSLATGGDGYTF.

V and J are TRBV11-3 and TRBJ1-2; TRBD1 agrees at 7 bases. In germline, CDR1 is SGHNT, CDR2 YENEEA. The V gene end was trimmed by 5 bases and the J gene end by 5 bases; junction bases not matched to a gene: 8. This CDR3 is built from 14 residues. The CDR3: CASSHPDRRYGYTF. CDR3 DNA sequence: TGTGCCAGCAGCCACCCGGACAGGAGATATGGCTACACCTTC.

The chain links TRBV27 to TRBJ2-7; the D gene is possibly TRBD2 (6 bases). CDR1 is MNHEY, CDR2 SMNVEV, per germline (reference sequence). Trimming left V 6 bases short and J 4 bases short, with 13 bases between. The CDR3 has 13 residues. This CDR3 is CASSLAPQYEQYF. In DNA, the CDR3 is TGTGCCAGCAGCCTAGCGCCGCAATACGAGCAGTACTTC.

The count of this clone is one. This rearrangement joins TRBV13 to TRBJ2-7; 7 bases align to TRBD2. Germline V gene sequence: CDR1 PRHDT, CDR2 FYEKMQ (reference sequence). The CDR3 runs 13 residues. V gave up 4 bases and J gave up 6 bases; unmatched junction bases: 6. CDR3 in DNA: TGTGCCAGCAGCTGGACGGGGAGGGTCGAGCAGTACTTC. Its protein is CASSWTGRVEQYF.

V usage is TRBV7-3 and J usage is TRBJ1-6, with TRBD1 as a possible D gene (5 bases). The CDR3 is 16 amino acids. Germline CDR1 is SGHTA and CDR2 is FQGTGA. With 1 base removed from V and 7 bases from J, the gap between germline ends came to 14 bases. The CDR3 nucleotides read TGTGCCAGCAGCTTAAACTCGGCAGGGAAAAATTCACCCCTCCACTTT. Encoded protein: CASSLNSAGKNSPLHF.

In DNA form, the CDR3 reads TGTGCCACCAGCAGAGATAACAGGGGAAATGAAAAACTGTTTTTT. Its translation: CATSRDNRGNEKLFF. V usage is TRBV15 and J usage is TRBJ1-4; 7 bases match TRBD1. V dropped 0 bases and J dropped 5; count of bases not matched to a gene: 3. The germline CDR1 and CDR2 sequences are LNHNV and YYDKDF (reference sequence). The CDR3 has 15 residues.

The CDR3 sequence: CATIGGDGYTF. The CDR3 region has the DNA TGTGCCACTATCGGGGGAGATGGCTACACCTTC. This chain uses TRBV2 with TRBJ1-2, with TRBD1 as a possible D gene (5 bases). CDR3 length: 11 amino acids. V gave up 10 bases and J gave up 6 bases, with 12 bases separating them. Germline V gene sequence: CDR1 SNHLY, CDR2 FYNNEI. Full variable domain (missing parts from reference TRBV2 and TRBJ1-2): EPEVTQTPSHQVTQMGQEVILRCVPISNHLYFYWYRQILGQKVEFLVSFYNNEISEKSEIFDDQFSVERPDGSNFTLKIRSTKLEDSAMYFCATIGGDGYTFGSGTRLTVV.

This clone was observed a single time. The chain links TRBV4-1 to TRBJ2-7; D may be TRBD2 (5 bases). Germline-derived CDR1 and CDR2 are MGHRA and YSYEKL. This CDR3 has 15 residues. Trimming shortened V by 6 bases and J by 4 bases, and 19 bases separated the two germline ends. CDR3 sequence (DNA): TGCGCCAGCAGGCCGACCTTCACTAGTTTATACGAGCAGTACTTC. This gives the protein CASRPTFTSLYEQYF.

V usage is TRBV29-1 and J usage is TRBJ1-2; the match to TRBD1 covers 7 bases. The junction had 7 bases not matched to a gene; V was cut back by 4 bases and J by 2 bases. Germline CDR1 reads SQVTM; CDR2 reads ANQGSEA. This CDR3 spans 14 amino acids. The CDR3 DNA follows: TGCAGCGTTGTGTCCCTGACAGGGAACTATGGCTACACCTTC. Its translation: CSVVSLTGNYGYTF.

This clone was seen a handful of times. The J gene is TRBJ2-1, the V gene TRBV6-4, with 14 bases fitting TRBD2. In germline, CDR1 is MRHNA, CDR2 SNTAGT. The CDR3 extends over 13 amino acids. J gave up 6 bases and V 10 bases, and 2 bases lay outside the gene matches. Here the CDR3 reads CATGLAGGNEQFF. The CDR3 DNA is TGTGCCACCGGACTAGCGGGAGGCAATGAGCAGTTCTTC.

The V call is TRBV19, the J call TRBJ2-4; 12 nucleotides match TRBD2. CDR3 length: 16 residues. The V gene's germline CDR1 is LNHDA and CDR2 SQIVND (reference sequence). J was trimmed by 9 bases and V by 4 bases; bases with no gene match: 10. The CDR3 sequence: CASSTILAGGEGIQYF. DNA of the CDR3: TGTGCCAGTAGTACTATTCTAGCGGGAGGGGAGGGCATTCAGTACTTC.